Here is one TCR beta chain with its context. Antigen unknown. Sequencing was performed with immunoSEQ multiplex PCR; in TCRdb, only in-frame clones are kept and a portion is missing. In the table there are a few million clones, around 90% of which are singletons. From germline, CDR1 is LNHNV and CDR2 YYDKDF (reference sequence). CDR3 length: 14 amino acids. Deletions cut 0 bases from V and 4 bases from J, with 8 bases between. These data belong to a study of shared clonotypes between healthy human individuals. Donation came from healthy HIV-negative adults that had no recent acute infections or vaccinations. Broader study findings: The rarefaction results pointed to incomplete sorted-subset sequencing despite large depth.

The specimen was naive CD4+ T cells sorted from blood. The sample's subset: CD45RA+ positively selected. The origin of this receptor is a man between 18 and 35 years old in good health. The rearrangement joins TRBV15 to TRBJ2-3; D unclear. DNA for the CDR3: TGTGCCACCAGCAGAGACCGAGGCCCAGATACGCAGTATTTT. Its translation: CATSRDRGPDTQYF.